This TCR beta chain was recovered during a study of T cell repertoires in cytomegalovirus infection. MiXCR, run by TCRdb on the reads, gives a single entry per CDR3 protein. The table lists about 490,000 distinct CDR3 sequences, 10% to 12% of them singletons. This clonotype was found many times. This CDR3 contains 15 residues. Germline CDR1 is SGDLS and CDR2 is YYNGEE. The V end lost 4 bases, the J end lost 6 bases, and 20 bases lay between the germline ends. The clonotype comes from a human donor in good health (CMV status not recorded). Some clones in this sample may be carry-over from other donors' samples. The genes are TRBV9 and TRBJ2-7, with D tentatively TRBD1 (6 bases). Sequencing input: PBMCs. CDR3 region: CASSTGQFRASEQYF. CDR3 in DNA: TGTGCCAGCAGCACTGGACAGTTTCGGGCCTCCGAGCAGTACTTC.